The clone carrying this T cell receptor (beta chain) showed up many times. As for time point: patch test 2, 6 weeks after DPC sensitization. Treatment indicated: therapeutic diphenylcyclopropenone sensitization with weekly scalp DPC. This sample was taken from a study of human T cells and chemical hapten exposure. The wider study: Sensitization used 2% DPC on about 2 cm by about 2 cm upper inner arm skin.

V lost 5 bases and J 8 bases, leaving 19 bases between the germline ends. CDR1 is SEHNR, CDR2 FQNEAQ, per germline (reference sequence). This CDR3 is 15 amino acids long. TCRdb re-derived calls from the RACE reads in MiXCR, one entry per CDR3 protein. The sample holds about 40,000 distinct CDR3 sequences, 3% to 3.5% seen once. The chain employs TRBV7-9 and TRBJ2-1; D may be TRBD1 (5 bases). This clonotype was obtained from a middle-aged man with alopecia areata. Some clones in this sample may be carry-over from other donors' samples. Sequencing used whole blood, obtained in connection with sensitization to the hapten diphenylcyclopropenone (DPC). The chain's CDR3 is CASSPGASRIYEQFF. CDR3 DNA: TGTGCCAGCAGCCCTGGGGCCTCTAGAATCTATGAGCAGTTCTTC. Full variable domain (outside the CDR3, taken from reference TRBV7-9 and TRBJ2-1): DTGVSQNPRHKITKRGQNVTFRCDPISEHNRLYWYRQTLGQGPEFLTYFQNEAQLEKSRLLSDRFSAERPKGSFSTLEIQRTEQGDSAMYLCASSPGASRIYEQFFGPGTRLTVL.